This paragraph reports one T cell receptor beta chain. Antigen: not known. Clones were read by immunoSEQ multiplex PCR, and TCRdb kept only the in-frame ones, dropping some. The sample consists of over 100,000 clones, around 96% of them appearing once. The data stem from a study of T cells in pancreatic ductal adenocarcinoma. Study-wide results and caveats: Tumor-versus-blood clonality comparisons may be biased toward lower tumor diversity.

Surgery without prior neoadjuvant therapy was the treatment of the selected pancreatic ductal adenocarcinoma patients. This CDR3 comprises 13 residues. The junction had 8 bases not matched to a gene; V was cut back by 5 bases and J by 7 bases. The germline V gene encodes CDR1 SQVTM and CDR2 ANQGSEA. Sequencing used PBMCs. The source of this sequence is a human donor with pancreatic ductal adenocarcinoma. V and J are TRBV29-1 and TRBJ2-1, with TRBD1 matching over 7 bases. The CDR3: CSVFKGGGNEQFF. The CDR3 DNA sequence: TGCAGCGTTTTTAAAGGGGGCGGGAATGAGCAGTTCTTC.